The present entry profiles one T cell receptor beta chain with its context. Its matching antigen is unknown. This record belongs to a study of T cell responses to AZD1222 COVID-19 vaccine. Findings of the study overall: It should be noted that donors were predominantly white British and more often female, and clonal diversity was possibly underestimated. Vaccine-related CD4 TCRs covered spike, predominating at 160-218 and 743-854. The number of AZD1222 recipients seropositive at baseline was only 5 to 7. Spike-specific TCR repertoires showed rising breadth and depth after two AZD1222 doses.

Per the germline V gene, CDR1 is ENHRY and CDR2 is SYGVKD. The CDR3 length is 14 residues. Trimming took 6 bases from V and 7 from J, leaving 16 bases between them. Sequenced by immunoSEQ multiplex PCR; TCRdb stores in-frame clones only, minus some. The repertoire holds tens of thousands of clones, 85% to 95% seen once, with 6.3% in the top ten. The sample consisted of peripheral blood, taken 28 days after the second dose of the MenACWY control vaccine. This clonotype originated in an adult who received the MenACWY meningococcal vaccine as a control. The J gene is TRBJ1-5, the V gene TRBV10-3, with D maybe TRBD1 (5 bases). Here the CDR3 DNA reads TGTGCCATCAGGGGAGTGGGGGAAGAGCAGCCCCAGCATTTT. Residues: CAIRGVGEEQPQHF.